This entry lists 29 T cell receptor beta chains sequenced from one sample in a study of CD8+CD57+ T cells in acquired aplastic anemia. The authors sequenced patients whose flow cytometry had shown CD8+CD57+ cell expansion. Genomic DNA served as template for TCR beta VDJ and CDR3 profiling. TCRdb independently ran MiXCR on the reads; one entry per CDR3 protein. This table holds roughly 250,000 distinct CDR3 sequences, 82% found once. Sequenced sample: sorted CD4+, CD8+, or CD8+CD57+ T cells (not recorded which) from PBMCs. These receptors were collected from a human donor with aplastic anemia.

Only a few counts were recorded for this clonotype. V usage is TRBV24-1 and J usage is TRBJ2-6; TRBD1 agrees at 7 bases. The CDR3 is 15 residues long. Germline V gene lookup returns CDR1 KGHDR and CDR2 SFDVKD. After removal of 9 bases from V and 0 bases from J, the junction contained 4 bases not matched to a gene. Here the CDR3 reads CATGQVNSGANVLTF. CDR3 DNA sequence: TGTGCCACCGGACAGGTAAACTCTGGGGCCAACGTCCTGACTTTC.

Note on this clonotype: A much larger clone differs from this one at a single base, so this may be a read error. V usage is TRBV11-3 and J usage is TRBJ2-3; perhaps TRBD1 as D (5 bases). The CDR3 covers 15 residues. The germline V and J ends were trimmed by 0 bases and 5 bases, with 12 bases remaining between them. The germline V gene has CDR1 SGHNT and CDR2 YENEEA. DNA of the CDR3: TGTGCCAGCAGCTTAGATCTGACAGCCGGAGATACGCAGTATTTT. Encoded protein: CASSLDLTAGDTQYF. The complete variable domain, with remaining parts taken from reference TRBV11-3 and TRBJ2-3, reads EAGVVQSPRYKIIEKKQPVAFWCNPISGHNTLYWYLQNLGQGPELLIRYENEEAVDDSQLPKDRFSAERLKGVDSTLKIQPAELGDSAVYLCASSLDLTAGDTQYFGPGTRLTVL.

V and J are TRBV7-2 and TRBJ2-1; D possibly uses TRBD1 or TRBD2 (5 bases each). The last part of the DNA fits TRBJ2-7 better; the J call may be wrong. In germline, CDR1 is SGHTA, CDR2 FQGNSA. This CDR3 contains 13 residues. CDR3 sequence (DNA): TGTGCCAGCAGCCATAGAGGGGTGGATGAGCAGTACGTC. Its protein product is CASSHRGVDEQYV.

About this clonotype: Since the CDR3 does not end with the conserved phenylalanine or tryptophan, this likely comes from a read error. The DNA is left out, because the CDR3 cannot be placed on it with certainty; the CDR3 is given as TCRdb lists it. The chain carries TRBV2 and TRBJ2-5; TRBD1 was called by the table and not checked on the DNA. Germline V CDR1 and CDR2: SNHLY, FYNNEI. The CDR3 is 15 amino acids long, termini counted. The CDR3 spells CASSSSGTGGETQDP.

The chain carries TRBV19 and TRBJ2-3; the D gene is possibly TRBD1 (6 bases). The J call may be wrong; the DNA end is better matched by TRBJ1-5. The germline CDR1 and CDR2 sequences are LNHDA and SQIVND (reference sequence). This CDR3 region has 15 residues. The CDR3, as DNA: TGTGCCAGTAGCCCACAGGGATATGGCAATCAGCCCCAGCATTTT. Amino acid sequence: CASSPQGYGNQPQHF.

The gene calls are TRBV7-8 and TRBJ2-7; tentatively, D is TRBD1 or TRBD2 (5 bases each). The CDR3 covers 18 residues. In germline, CDR1 is SGHVS, CDR2 FQNEAQ. V dropped 3 bases and J dropped 1 base, with 22 bases sitting between them. As DNA, the CDR3 is TGTGCCAGCAGCTTTCAGCCGGACGGGGCAGCCCTTTCCTACGAGCAGTACGTC. Its protein is CASSFQPDGAALSYEQYV.

To note about this clonotype: The conserved closing phenylalanine or tryptophan is absent in this CDR3, likely reflecting a read error. The DNA is omitted, as the CDR3 cannot be located on it reliably, and the CDR3 follows TCRdb's listing. The CDR3 loop reads CASTLGWGDTEYY. The chain joins TRBV7-6 to TRBJ2-5; TRBD2, the table's D call, was not compared with the DNA. Germline assignment: CDR1 SGHVS and CDR2 FNYEAQ. The CDR3 length is 13 residues, termini included.

The V and J genes are TRBV20-1 and TRBJ1-5; no firm D call. CDR1 is DFQATT and CDR2 is SNEGSKA in the germline V gene (reference sequence). V was trimmed by 6 bases and J by 0 bases, leaving 15 bases between them. The CDR3 extends over 15 amino acids. The CDR3 sequence is CSASSEAYSNQPQHF. The CDR3 DNA follows: TGCAGTGCCAGCAGTGAAGCCTATAGCAATCAGCCCCAGCATTTT.

The chain has TRBV7-9 and TRBJ2-7, with 8 bases that match TRBD2. Germline loops: CDR1 SEHNR, CDR2 FQNEAQ (reference sequence). J gave up 5 bases and V 5 bases, and 11 bases lay outside the gene matches. The CDR3 extends over 15 amino acids. The CDR3 nucleotides are TGTGCCAGCAGCCCGGCGGGGGGCCCTCGAAACGAGCAGTACGTC. Its protein product is CASSPAGGPRNEQYV.

The V call is TRBV24-1, the J call TRBJ1-5; 9 nucleotides agree with TRBD1. The length of the CDR3 is 18 residues. Germline-derived CDR1 and CDR2 are KGHDR and SFDVKD. With 3 bases clipped from V and 2 bases from J, the junction kept 10 bases outside the gene matches. CDR3 nucleotides: TGTGCCACCAGTGATGGGACAGGGAGCGCTACTGGCAATCAGCCCCAGCATTTT. It yields the protein CATSDGTGSATGNQPQHF.

Points on this clonotype: Here the CDR3 omits its conserved ending phenylalanine or tryptophan, so a read error is the likely source. The limits of the CDR3 on the DNA are not certain, so only TCRdb's listed CDR3 is given. The chain is built from TRBV6-2 or TRBV6-3 and TRBJ2-6; the DNA was not used to check the table's D call, TRBD1. Germline CDR1 reads MNHEY; CDR2 reads SVGEGT. The CDR3 contains 16 residues when both ends are counted. CDR3 sequence: CASRRTPSSGGYDQTV.

In regard to this clonotype: An end of the junction does not agree with germline; a read error may underlie this. The chain uses TRBV2 and TRBJ2-2; perhaps TRBD2 as D (6 bases). The CDR3 extends over 13 amino acids. CDR1 is SNHLY, CDR2 FYNNEI, per germline. The CDR3 DNA reads TGTGCCAGCAGCGATGGGGAGGTCGATGAGCAGTTTTTC. Protein sequence: CASSDGEVDEQFF.

The chain combines TRBV7-9 with TRBJ2-3; D is unresolved. Trimming removed 0 bases at V and 15 bases at J, with 19 bases between. Per the germline V gene, CDR1 is SEHNR and CDR2 is FQNEAQ (reference sequence). The CDR3 extends over 14 amino acids. CDR3 sequence: CASSLAAGEVIFYF. CDR3 DNA sequence: TGTGCCAGCAGCTTAGCAGCAGGTGAGGTTATTTTTTATTTT.

This clonotype was observed at least ten times. The V gene is TRBV14, the J gene TRBJ2-5; D tentatively reads TRBD1 or TRBD2 (5 bases each). This CDR3 has 14 residues. Trimming removed 5 bases at V and 2 bases at J, with 12 bases between. The germline V gene encodes CDR1 SGHDN and CDR2 FVKESK. CDR3 bases: TGTGCCAGCAGCAGGGGACCTTTACAAGAGACCCAGTACTTC. It specifies CASSRGPLQETQYF.

V and J are TRBV11-2 and TRBJ2-7; D is possibly TRBD1 (7 bases). The CDR3 runs 18 residues. The germline V gene has CDR1 SGHAT and CDR2 FQNNGV. The CDR3 nucleotides read TGCGCCAGCAGCCTGAGGACAGGCGGGACAGCCCTTTCCTACGAGCAGTACGTC. This codes for CASSLRTGGTALSYEQYV.

This clonotype was counted once. This rearrangement joins TRBV7-6 to TRBJ1-5, with D tentatively TRBD1 (5 bases). The CDR3 has 11 residues. Germline V lookup: CDR1 SGHVS, CDR2 FNYEAQ. The germline V and J ends were trimmed by 8 bases and 7 bases, with 9 bases remaining between them. The CDR3 here is CASGAGQPQHF. In nucleotides, the CDR3 is TGTGCCAGCGGGGCCGGGCAGCCCCAGCATTTT.

Regarding this clonotype: A much larger clone sits a single nucleotide away, making a read error possible. The chain couples TRBV11-2 to TRBJ2-4; D is possibly TRBD2 (5 bases). The CDR3 totals 12 residues. Germline-derived CDR1 and CDR2 are SGHAT and FQNNGV. V was cut by 4 bases and J by 9 bases, with 10 bases left in between. CDR3 nucleotides: TGTGCCAGCAGCTCAGCTGGGAGCATTCAGTACTTC. Amino acids: CASSSAGSIQYF.

To note about this clonotype: Compared with germline, one end of the junction differs, possibly owing to a read error. The chain is built from TRBV7-9 and TRBJ2-5; possibly TRBD1 for D (6 bases). The V gene's germline CDR1 is SEHNR and CDR2 FQNEAQ (reference sequence). The length of the CDR3 is 14 residues. The CDR3 loop is CASSVGPGQMNTMF. Here the CDR3 DNA reads TGTGCCAGCAGCGTCGGACCAGGACAGATGAATACAATGTTC.

The chain carries TRBV2 and TRBJ2-7, with D possibly matching TRBD1 (5 bases). The V gene lost 3 bases and the J gene lost 4 bases, with 13 bases spanning the gap. Looked up from germline, CDR1 is SNHLY and CDR2 is FYNNEI. The CDR3 spans 14 residues. CDR3 sequence (DNA): TGTGCCAGCAGTGAGGGAACAGGAAAGTACGAGCAGTACTTC. It translates to CASSEGTGKYEQYF.

The chain links TRBV2 to TRBJ2-7; D gene unclear. The CDR3 is 13 residues long. Germline CDR1 reads SNHLY; CDR2 reads FYNNEI. V dropped 3 bases and J dropped 3 bases, with 9 bases sitting between them. The CDR3 is CASSERQFYEQYF. DNA for the CDR3: TGTGCCAGCAGTGAGCGGCAGTTCTACGAGCAGTACTTC.

J is TRBJ2-3 and V is TRBV9; D is undetermined. Deletions cut 4 bases from V and 6 bases from J, with 15 bases between. CDR3 length: 14 amino acids. CDR1 and CDR2 (germline): SGDLS, YYNGEE. Here the CDR3 reads CASSLSGTHDTQYF. Written as DNA, the CDR3 is TGTGCCAGCAGCTTATCCGGAACCCACGATACGCAGTATTTT.

The genes are TRBV7-9 and TRBJ2-1; 11 bases fit TRBD2. CDR1 SEHNR and CDR2 FQNEAQ come from the germline V gene (reference sequence). This CDR3 is built from 15 residues. V gave up 3 bases and J gave up 4 bases; unmatched junction bases: 2. In nucleotides, the CDR3 is TGTGCCAGCAGCTTGGGACTAGCGGAATACAATGAGCAGTTCTTC. Its translation is CASSLGLAEYNEQFF.

Of note for this clonotype: An end of the junction differs from the germline gene, which may be a read error. The CDR3 sequence is CASSVAGIHEKQF. DNA of the CDR3: TGTGCCAGCAGCGTAGCGGGAATTCATGAGAAGCAGTTT. The rearrangement joins TRBV7-8 to TRBJ2-1; the match to TRBD2 covers 8 bases. CDR3 length: 13 amino acids. Germline V lookup: CDR1 SGHVS, CDR2 FQNEAQ.

Concerning this clonotype itself: Lacking the conserved final phenylalanine or tryptophan, this CDR3 likely reflects a read error. The DNA is omitted, as the CDR3 cannot be located on it reliably, and the CDR3 follows TCRdb's listing. This sequence joins TRBV2 and TRBJ2-1; the table gives TRBD1 as D, unverified against the DNA. The CDR3 comprises 16 residues, both ends counted. CDR1 and CDR2 (germline): SNHLY, FYNNEI. This chain's CDR3 is CASSQGGGDTQDLQSG.

Concerning this clonotype itself: The CDR3 carries no conserved terminal phenylalanine or tryptophan, so it likely arises from a read error. The DNA is left out, because the CDR3 cannot be placed on it with certainty; the CDR3 is given as TCRdb lists it. This chain links TRBV7-3 with TRBJ1-6; TRBD1, the table's D call, was not compared with the DNA. Germline V gene lookup returns CDR1 SGHTA and CDR2 FQGTGA. 14 amino acids form the CDR3, both terminal residues included. The CDR3 sequence is CASGVAGADTPLLV.

This clonotype was recorded a few times. The J gene is TRBJ2-3, the V gene TRBV2; D tentatively reads TRBD1 or TRBD2 (5 bases each). The germline CDR1 and CDR2 sequences are SNHLY and FYNNEI. This CDR3 region has 13 residues. V lost 9 bases, J lost 2 bases, and 12 bases lay in between. The DNA of the CDR3 is TGTGCCAGTGGCGACGGGGCCACAGATACGCAGTATTTT. Translation: CASGDGATDTQYF.

The genes are TRBV4-1 and TRBJ1-1; TRBD1 agrees at 11 bases. From germline, CDR1 is MGHRA and CDR2 YSYEKL. V shed 3 bases, J shed 3 bases, and the junction held 6 bases outside the gene matches. CDR3 length: 16 residues. CDR3 sequence: CASSHRTGGADTEAFF. Here the CDR3 DNA reads TGCGCCAGCAGCCATCGGACAGGGGGCGCGGACACTGAAGCTTTCTTT.

The V and J genes are TRBV9 and TRBJ1-2; weak D call: TRBD1 (5 bases). This CDR3 is built from 15 residues. V lost 4 bases, J lost 12 bases, and 25 bases lay in between. Germline V gene lookup returns CDR1 SGDLS and CDR2 YYNGEE. The CDR3 bases are TGTGCCAGCAGCTTGAGAGGACACAGCGCATATACGCACACCTTC. Translated, it gives CASSLRGHSAYTHTF. The full variable domain, in which reference TRBV9 and TRBJ1-2 provide the parts outside the CDR3, is DSGVTQTPKHLITATGQRVTLRCSPRSGDLSVYWYQQSLDQGLQFLIQYYNGEERAKGNILERFSAQQFPDLHSELNLSSLELGDSALYFCASSLRGHSAYTHTFGSGTRLTVV.

For this clonotype: This CDR3 fails to terminate in the conserved phenylalanine or tryptophan, so it likely reflects a read error. The DNA is omitted, as the CDR3 cannot be located on it reliably, and the CDR3 follows TCRdb's listing. V usage is TRBV7-9 and J usage is TRBJ1-2; TRBD1, the table's D call, was not compared with the DNA. Germline values: CDR1 SEHNR, CDR2 FQNEAQ (reference sequence). The CDR3 numbers 13 amino acids, ends counted. CDR3 protein: CASSLEGGEEYKY.